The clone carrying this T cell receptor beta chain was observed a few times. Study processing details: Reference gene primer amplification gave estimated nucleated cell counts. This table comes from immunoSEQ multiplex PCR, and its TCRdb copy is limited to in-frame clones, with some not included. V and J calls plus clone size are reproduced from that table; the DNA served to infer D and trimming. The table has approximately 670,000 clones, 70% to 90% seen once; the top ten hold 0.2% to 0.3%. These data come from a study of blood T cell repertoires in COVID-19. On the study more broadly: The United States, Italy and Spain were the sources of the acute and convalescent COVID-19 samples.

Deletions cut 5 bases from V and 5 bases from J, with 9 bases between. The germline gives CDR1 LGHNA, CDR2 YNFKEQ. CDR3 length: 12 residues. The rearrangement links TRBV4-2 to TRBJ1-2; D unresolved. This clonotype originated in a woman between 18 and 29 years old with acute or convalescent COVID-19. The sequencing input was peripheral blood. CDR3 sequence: CASSTNNYGYTF. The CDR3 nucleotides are TGTGCCAGCAGCACAAACAATTATGGCTACACCTTC.